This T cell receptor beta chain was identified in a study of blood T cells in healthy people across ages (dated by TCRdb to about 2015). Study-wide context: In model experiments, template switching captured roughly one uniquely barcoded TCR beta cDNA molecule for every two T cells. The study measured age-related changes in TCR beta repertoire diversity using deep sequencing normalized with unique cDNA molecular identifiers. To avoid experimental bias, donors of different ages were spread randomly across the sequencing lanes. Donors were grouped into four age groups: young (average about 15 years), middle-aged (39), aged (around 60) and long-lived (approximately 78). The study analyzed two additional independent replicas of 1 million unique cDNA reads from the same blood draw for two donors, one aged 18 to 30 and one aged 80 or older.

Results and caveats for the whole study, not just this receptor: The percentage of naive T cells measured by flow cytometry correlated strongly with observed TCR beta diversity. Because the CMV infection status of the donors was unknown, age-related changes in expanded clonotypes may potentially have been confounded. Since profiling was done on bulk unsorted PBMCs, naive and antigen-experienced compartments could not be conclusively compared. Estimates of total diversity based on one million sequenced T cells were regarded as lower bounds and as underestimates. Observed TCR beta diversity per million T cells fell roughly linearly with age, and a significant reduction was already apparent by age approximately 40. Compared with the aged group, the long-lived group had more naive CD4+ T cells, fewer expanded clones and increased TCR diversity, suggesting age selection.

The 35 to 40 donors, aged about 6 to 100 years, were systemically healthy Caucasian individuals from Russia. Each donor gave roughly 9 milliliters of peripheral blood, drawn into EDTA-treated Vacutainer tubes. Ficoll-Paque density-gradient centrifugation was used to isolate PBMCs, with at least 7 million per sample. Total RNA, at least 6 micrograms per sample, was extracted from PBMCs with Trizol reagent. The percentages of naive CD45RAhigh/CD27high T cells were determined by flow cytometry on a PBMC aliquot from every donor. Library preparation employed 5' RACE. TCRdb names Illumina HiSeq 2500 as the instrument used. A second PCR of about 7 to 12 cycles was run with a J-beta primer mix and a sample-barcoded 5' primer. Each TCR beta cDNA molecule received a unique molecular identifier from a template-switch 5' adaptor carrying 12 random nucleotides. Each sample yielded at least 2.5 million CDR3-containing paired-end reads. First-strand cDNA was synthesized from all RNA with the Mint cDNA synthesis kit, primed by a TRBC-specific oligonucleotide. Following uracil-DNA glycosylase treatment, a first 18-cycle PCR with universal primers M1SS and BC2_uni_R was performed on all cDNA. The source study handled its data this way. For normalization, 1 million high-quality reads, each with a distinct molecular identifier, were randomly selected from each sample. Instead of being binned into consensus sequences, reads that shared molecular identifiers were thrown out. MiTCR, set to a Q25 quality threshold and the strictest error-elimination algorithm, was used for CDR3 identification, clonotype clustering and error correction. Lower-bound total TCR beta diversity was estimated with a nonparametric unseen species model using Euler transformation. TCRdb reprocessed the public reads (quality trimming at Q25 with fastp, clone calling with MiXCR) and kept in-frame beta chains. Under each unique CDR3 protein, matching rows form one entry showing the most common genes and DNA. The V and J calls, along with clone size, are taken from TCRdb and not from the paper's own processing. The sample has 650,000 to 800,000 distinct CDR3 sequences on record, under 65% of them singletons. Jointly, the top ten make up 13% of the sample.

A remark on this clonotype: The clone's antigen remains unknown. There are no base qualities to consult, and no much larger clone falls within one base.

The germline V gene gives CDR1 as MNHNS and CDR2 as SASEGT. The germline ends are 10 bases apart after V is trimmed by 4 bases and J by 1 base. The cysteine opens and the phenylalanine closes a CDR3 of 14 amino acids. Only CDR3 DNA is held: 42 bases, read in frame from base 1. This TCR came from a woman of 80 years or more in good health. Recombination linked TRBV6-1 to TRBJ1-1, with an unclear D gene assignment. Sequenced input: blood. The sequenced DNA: TGTGCCAGCAGTGTTGGCACACCGAACACTGAAGCTTTCTTT. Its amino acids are CASSVGTPNTEAFF.